This T cell receptor (beta chain) was sequenced for a study of molecular identifiers for immune sequencing clone quantification. Turning to the study itself: Replicate experiments took RNA from roughly 20,000 or 100,000 naive CD8 cells, divided it five ways and sequenced four. Overall study results and limits: Over 99% of effector molecules, yet under 1% of naive-cell molecules, were held by clones above 20 RNA copies.

Trimming removed 6 bases from V and 2 bases from J, with 13 bases in between. The CDR3 consists of 14 residues. TCRdb itself ran the PCR reads through MiXCR, one entry per CDR3 protein. The sample has 85,000 to 90,000 distinct CDR3 sequences, more than 20% seen once. This clonotype was observed many times. Its target is not known. This rearrangement joins TRBV12-3 or TRBV12-4 to TRBJ1-1; possibly TRBD1 for D (5 bases). The specimen sequenced was naive CD8+ T cells from blood, with Jurkat cell RNA spiked in. The subset denotes: FACS-sorted CD8+CD4-CCR7+CD45RA+ naive T cells. This TCR was recovered from a human donor in good health. Some libraries in this study had Jurkat cell RNA spiked in. The CDR3 DNA reads TGTGCCAGCAGAGCGGGACTGAGAAACACTGAAGCTTTCTTT. The encoded protein is CASRAGLRNTEAFF.